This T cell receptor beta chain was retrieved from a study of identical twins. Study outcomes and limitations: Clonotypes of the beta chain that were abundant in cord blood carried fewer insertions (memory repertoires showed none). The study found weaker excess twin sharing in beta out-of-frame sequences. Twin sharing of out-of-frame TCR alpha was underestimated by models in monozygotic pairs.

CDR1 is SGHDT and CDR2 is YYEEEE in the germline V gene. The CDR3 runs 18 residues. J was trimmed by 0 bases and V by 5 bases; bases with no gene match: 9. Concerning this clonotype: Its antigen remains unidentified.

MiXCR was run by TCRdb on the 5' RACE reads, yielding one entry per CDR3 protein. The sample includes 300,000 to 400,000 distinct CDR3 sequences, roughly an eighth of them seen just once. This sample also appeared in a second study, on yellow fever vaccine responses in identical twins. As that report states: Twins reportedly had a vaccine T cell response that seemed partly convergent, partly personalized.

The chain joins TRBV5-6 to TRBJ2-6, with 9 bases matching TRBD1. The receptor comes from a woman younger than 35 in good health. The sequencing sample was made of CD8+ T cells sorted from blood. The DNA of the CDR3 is TGTGCCAGCAGACGACGGGACAGGGTAGGCTCTGGGGCCAACGTCCTGACTTTC. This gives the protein CASRRRDRVGSGANVLTF.